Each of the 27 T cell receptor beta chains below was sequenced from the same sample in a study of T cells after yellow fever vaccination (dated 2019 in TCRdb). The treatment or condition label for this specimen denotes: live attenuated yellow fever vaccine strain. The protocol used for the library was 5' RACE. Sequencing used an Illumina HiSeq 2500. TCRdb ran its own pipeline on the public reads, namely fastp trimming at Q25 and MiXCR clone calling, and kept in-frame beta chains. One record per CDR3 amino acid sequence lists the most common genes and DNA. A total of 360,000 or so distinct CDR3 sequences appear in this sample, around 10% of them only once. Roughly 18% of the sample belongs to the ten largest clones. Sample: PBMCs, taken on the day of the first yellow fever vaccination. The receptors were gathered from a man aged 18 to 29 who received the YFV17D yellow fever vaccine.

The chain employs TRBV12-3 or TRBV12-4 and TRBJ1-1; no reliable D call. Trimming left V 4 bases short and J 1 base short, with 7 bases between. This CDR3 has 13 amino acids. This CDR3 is CASSWRKNTEAFF. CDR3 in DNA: TGTGCCAGCAGTTGGAGGAAGAACACTGAAGCTTTCTTT.

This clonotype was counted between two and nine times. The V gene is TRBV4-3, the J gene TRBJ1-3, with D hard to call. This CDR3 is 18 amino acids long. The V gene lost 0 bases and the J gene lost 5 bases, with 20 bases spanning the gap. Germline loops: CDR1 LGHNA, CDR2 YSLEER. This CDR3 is CASSQERTTAGKRNTIYF. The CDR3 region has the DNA TGCGCCAGCAGCCAAGAGCGGACCACAGCCGGGAAAAGAAACACCATATATTTT.

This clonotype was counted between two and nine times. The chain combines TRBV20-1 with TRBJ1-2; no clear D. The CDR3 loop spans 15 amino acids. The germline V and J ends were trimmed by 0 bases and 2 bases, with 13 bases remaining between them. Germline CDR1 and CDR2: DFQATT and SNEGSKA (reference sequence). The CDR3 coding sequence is TGCAGTGCTAGAGATTGGCAGGCGCAAAACTATGGCTACACCTTC. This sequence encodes CSARDWQAQNYGYTF.

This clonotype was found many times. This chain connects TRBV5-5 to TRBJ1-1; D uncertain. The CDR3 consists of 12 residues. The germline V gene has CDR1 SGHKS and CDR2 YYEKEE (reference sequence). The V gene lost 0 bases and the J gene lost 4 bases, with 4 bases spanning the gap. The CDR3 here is CASSLVSTEAFF. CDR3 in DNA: TGTGCCAGCAGCTTGGTGAGCACTGAAGCTTTCTTT. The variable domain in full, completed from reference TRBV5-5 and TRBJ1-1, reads DAGVTQSPTHLIKTRGQQVTLRCSPISGHKSVSWYQQVLGQGPQFIFQYYEKEERGRGNFPDRFSARQFPNYSSELNVNALLLGDSALYLCASSLVSTEAFFGQGTRLTVV.

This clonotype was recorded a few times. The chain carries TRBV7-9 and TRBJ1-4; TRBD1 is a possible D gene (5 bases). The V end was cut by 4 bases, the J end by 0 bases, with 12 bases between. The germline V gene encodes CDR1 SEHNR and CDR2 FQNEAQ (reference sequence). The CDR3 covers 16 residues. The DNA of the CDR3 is TGTGCCAGCAGCTACAAAGACAGTTCAACTAATGAAAAACTGTTTTTT. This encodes CASSYKDSSTNEKLFF.

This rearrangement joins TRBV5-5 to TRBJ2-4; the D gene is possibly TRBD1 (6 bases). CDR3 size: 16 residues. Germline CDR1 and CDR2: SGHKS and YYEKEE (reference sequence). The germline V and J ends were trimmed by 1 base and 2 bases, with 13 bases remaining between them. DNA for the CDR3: TGTGCCAGCAGCTTGCGTCCAGGGGAGCCCAAAAACATTCAGTACTTC. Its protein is CASSLRPGEPKNIQYF.

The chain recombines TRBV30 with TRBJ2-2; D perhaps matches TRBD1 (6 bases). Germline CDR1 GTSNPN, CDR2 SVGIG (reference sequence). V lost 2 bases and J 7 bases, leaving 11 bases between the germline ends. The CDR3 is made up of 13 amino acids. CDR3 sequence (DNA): TGTGCCTGGAGTCAAACAGGGATCGGGGAGCTGTTTTTT. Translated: CAWSQTGIGELFF.

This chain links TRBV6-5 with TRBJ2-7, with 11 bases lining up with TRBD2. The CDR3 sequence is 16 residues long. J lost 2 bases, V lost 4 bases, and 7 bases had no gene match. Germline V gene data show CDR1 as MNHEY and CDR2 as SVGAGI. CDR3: CASSSGGLAEPYEQYF. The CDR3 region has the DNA TGTGCCAGCAGTTCCGGGGGACTAGCGGAACCCTACGAGCAGTACTTC.

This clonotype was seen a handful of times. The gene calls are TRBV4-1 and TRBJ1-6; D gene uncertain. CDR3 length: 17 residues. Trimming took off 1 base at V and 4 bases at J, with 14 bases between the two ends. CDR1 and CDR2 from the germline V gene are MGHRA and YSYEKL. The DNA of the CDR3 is TGCGCCAGCAGCCAAGCGCCCTCGACGGCTTATAATTCACCCCTCCACTTT. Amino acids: CASSQAPSTAYNSPLHF.

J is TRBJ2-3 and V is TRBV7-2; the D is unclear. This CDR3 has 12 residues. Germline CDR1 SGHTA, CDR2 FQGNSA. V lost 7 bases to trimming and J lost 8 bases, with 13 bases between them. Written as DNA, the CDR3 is TGTGCCAGCACCAATCGGACGGGTACGCAGTATTTT. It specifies CASTNRTGTQYF.

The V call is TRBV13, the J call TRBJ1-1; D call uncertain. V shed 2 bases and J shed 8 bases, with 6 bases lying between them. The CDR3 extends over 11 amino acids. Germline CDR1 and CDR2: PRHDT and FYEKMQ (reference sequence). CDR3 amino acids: CASSLWEEAFF. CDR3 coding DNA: TGTGCCAGCAGCTTATGGGAGGAAGCTTTCTTT.

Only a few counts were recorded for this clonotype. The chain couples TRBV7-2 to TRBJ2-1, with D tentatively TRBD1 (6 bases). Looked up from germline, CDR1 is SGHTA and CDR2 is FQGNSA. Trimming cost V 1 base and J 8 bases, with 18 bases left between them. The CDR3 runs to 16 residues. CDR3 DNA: TGTGCCAGCAGCTTAGTTGGGGGCGAGCTTCTCTATGAGCAGTTCTTC. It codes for CASSLVGGELLYEQFF.

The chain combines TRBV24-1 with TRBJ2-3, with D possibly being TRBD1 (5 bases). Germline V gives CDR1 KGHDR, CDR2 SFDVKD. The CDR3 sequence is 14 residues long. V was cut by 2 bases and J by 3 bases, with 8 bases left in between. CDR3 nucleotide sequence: TGTGCCACCAGTGATTATGACAGAACAGATACGCAGTATTTT. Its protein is CATSDYDRTDTQYF.

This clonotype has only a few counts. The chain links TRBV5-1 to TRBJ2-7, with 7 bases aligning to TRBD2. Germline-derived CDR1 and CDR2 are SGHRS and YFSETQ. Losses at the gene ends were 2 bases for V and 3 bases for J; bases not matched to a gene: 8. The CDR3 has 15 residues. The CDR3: CASSFGAGTRYEQYF. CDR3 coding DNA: TGCGCCAGCAGCTTCGGAGCGGGAACACGCTACGAGCAGTACTTC.

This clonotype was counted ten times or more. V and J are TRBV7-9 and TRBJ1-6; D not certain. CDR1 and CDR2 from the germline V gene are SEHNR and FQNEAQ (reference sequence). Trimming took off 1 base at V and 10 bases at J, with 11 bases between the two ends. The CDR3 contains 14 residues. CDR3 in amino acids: CASSLDEGYSPLHF. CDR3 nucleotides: TGTGCCAGCAGCTTAGATGAGGGCTACTCACCCCTCCACTTT.

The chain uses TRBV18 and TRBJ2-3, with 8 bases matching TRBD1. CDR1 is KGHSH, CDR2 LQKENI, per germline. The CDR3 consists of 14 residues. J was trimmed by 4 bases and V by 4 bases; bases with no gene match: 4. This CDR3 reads CASSRTQGADTQYF. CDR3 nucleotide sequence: TGTGCCAGCTCACGCACACAGGGGGCAGATACGCAGTATTTT.

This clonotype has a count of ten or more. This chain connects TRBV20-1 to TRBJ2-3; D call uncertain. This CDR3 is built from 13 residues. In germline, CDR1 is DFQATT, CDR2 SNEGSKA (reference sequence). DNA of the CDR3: TGCAGGGCAAGAAGAAGGGGCACAGATACGCAGTATTTT. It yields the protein CRARRRGTDTQYF.

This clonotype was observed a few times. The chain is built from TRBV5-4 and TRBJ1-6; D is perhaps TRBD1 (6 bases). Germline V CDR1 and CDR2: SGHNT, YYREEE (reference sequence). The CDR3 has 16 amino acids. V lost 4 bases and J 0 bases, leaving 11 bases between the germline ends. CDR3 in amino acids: CASSKDRSSYNSPLHF. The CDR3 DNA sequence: TGTGCCAGCAGCAAAGACAGGAGCTCCTATAATTCACCCCTCCACTTT.

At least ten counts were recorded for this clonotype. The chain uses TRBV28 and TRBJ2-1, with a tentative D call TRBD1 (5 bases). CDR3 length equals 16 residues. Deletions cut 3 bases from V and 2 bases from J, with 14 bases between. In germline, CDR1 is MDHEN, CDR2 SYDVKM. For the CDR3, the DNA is TGTGCCAGCAGTTTCCTGGGGCAGGCGGCCTACAATGAGCAGTTCTTC. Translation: CASSFLGQAAYNEQFF.

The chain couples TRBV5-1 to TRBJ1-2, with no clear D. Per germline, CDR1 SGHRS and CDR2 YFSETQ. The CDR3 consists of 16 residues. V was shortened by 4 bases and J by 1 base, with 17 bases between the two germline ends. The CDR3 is CASSGNGLGDNYGYTF. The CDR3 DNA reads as TGCGCCAGCAGCGGAAATGGATTGGGTGATAACTATGGCTACACCTTC.

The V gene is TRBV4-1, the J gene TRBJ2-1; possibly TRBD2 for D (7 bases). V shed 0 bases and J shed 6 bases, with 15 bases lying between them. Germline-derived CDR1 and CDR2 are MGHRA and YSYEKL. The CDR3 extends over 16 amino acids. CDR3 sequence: CASSQDPGGPGNEQFF. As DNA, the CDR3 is TGCGCCAGCAGCCAAGATCCCGGGGGGCCTGGCAATGAGCAGTTCTTC.

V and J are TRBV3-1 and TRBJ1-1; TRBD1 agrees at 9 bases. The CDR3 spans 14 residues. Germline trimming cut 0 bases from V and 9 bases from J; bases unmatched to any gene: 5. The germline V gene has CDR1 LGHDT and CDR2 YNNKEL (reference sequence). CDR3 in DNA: TGTGCCAGCAGCCAAGAGTGGGGACAGGGTCAAGCTTTCTTT. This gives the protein CASSQEWGQGQAFF. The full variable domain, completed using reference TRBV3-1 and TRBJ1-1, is DTAVSQTPKYLVTQMGNDKSIKCEQNLGHDTMYWYKQDSKKFLKIMFSYNNKELIINETVPNRFSPKSPDKAHLNLHINSLELGDSAVYFCASSQEWGQGQAFFGQGTRLTVV.

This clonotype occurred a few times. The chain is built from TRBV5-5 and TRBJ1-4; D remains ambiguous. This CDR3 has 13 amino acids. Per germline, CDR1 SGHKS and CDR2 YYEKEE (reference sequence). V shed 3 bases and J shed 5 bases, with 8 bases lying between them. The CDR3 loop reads CASSSSRNEKLFF. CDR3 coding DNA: TGTGCCAGCAGCTCTTCCAGGAATGAAAAACTGTTTTTT.

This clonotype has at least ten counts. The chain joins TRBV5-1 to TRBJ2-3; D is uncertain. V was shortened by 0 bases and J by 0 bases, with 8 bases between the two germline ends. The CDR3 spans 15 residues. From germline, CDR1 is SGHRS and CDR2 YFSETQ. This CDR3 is CASSLATRSTDTQYF. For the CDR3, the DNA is TGCGCCAGCAGCTTGGCCACACGAAGCACAGATACGCAGTATTTT.

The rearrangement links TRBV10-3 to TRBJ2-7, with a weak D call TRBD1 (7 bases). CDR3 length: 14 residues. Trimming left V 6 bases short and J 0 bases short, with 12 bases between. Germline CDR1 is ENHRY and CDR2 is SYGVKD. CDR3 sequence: CAIRRDSISYEQYF. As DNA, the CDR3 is TGTGCCATCAGGCGGGACAGTATCTCCTACGAGCAGTACTTC.

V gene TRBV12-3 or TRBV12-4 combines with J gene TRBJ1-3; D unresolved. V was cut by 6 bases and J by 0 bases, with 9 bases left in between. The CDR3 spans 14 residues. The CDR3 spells CASSHEGSGNTIYF. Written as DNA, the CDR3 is TGTGCCAGCAGCCACGAAGGCTCTGGAAACACCATATATTTT.

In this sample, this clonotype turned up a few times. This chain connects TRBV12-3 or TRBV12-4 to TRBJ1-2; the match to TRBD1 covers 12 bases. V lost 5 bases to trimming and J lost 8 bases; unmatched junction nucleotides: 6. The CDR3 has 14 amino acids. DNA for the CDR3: TGTGCCAGCAGTGTCCGGGACAGGGGGCCCGGCTACACCTTC. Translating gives CASSVRDRGPGYTF.